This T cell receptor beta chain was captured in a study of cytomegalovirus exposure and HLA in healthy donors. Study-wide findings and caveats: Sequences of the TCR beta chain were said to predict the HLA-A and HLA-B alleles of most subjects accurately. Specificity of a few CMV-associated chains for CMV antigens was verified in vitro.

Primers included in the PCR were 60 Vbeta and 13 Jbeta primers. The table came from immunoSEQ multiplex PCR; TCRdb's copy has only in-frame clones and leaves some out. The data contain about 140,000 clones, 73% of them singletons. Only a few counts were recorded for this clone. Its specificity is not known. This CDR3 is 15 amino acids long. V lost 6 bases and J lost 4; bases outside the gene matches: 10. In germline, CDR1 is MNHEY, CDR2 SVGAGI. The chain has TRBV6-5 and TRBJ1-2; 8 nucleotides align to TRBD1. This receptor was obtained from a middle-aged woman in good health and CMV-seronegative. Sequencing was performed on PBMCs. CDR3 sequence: CASRLGQGSVYGYTF. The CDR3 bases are TGTGCCAGCAGGCTCGGACAGGGAAGTGTCTATGGCTACACCTTC.